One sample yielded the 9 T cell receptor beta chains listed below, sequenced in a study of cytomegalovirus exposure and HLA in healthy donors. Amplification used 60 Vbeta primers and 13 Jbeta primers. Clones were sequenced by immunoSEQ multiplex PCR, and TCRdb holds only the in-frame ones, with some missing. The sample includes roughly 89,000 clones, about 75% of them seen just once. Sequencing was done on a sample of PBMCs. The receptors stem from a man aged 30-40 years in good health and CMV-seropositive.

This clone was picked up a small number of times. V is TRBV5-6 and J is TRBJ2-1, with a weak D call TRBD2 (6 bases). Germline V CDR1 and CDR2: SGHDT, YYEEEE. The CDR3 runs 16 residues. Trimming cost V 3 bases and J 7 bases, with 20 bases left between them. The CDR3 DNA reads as TGTGCCAGCAGCTCTCCGCTAGCGCCCCCGGGGAATGAGCAGTTCTTC. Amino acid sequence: CASSSPLAPPGNEQFF.

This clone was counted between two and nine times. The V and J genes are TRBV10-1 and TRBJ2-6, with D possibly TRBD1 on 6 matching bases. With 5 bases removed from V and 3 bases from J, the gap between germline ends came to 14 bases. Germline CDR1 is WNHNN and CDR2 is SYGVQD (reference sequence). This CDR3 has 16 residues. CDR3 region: CASSTGCGNGANVLTF. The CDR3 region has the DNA TGCGCCAGCAGTACAGGGTGCGGAAATGGGGCCAACGTCCTGACTTTC.

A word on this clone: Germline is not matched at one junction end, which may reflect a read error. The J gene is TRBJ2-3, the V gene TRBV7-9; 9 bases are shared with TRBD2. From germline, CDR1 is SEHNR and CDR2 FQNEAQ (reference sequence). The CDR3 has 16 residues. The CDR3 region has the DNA TGTTCCAGCAGCTTTAGCGGGGGTCGTGCAGGAGATACGCAGTATTTT. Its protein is CSSSFSGGRAGDTQYF.

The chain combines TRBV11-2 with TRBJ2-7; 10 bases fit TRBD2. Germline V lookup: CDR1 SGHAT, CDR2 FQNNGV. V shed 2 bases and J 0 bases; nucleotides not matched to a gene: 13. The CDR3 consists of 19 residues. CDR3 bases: TGTGCCAGCAGCTTATGGTTACTAGCGGGGCCTGTAGACTCCTACGAGCAGTACTTC. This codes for CASSLWLLAGPVDSYEQYF.

CDR3 protein: CASSFRVSYNEQFF. DNA for the CDR3: TGTGCCAGCAGCTTCAGGGTCTCCTACAATGAGCAGTTCTTC. The chain joins TRBV7-9 to TRBJ2-1; a weak D match, TRBD1 (5 bases). This CDR3 comprises 14 residues. Germline values: CDR1 SEHNR, CDR2 FQNEAQ (reference sequence). The V end was cut by 3 bases, the J end by 0 bases, with 6 bases between.

As DNA, the CDR3 is TGTGCCAGCAGCTTTTCGGGGGGCTATGAGCAGTTCTTC. This encodes CASSFSGGYEQFF. V usage is TRBV7-2 and J usage is TRBJ2-1, with D possibly TRBD2 on 7 matching bases. This CDR3 region has 13 residues. Trimming took 3 bases from V and 8 from J, leaving 11 bases between them. CDR1 is SGHTA and CDR2 is FQGNSA in the germline V gene.

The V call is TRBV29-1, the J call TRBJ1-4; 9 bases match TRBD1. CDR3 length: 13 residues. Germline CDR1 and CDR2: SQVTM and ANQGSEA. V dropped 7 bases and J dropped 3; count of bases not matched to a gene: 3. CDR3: CSAGQGPNEKLFF. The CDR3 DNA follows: TGCAGCGCGGGACAGGGACCTAATGAAAAACTGTTTTTT.

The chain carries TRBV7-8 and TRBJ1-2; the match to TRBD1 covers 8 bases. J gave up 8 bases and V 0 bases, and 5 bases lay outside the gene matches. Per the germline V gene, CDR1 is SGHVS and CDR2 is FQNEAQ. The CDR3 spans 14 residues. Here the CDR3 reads CASSLAGQGGGYTF. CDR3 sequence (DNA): TGTGCCAGCAGCTTAGCAGGACAGGGAGGCGGCTACACCTTC.

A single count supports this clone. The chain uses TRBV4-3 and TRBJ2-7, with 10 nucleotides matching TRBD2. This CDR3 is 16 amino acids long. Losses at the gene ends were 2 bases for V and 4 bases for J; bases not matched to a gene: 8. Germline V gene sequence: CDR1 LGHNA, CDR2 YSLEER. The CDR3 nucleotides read TGCGCCAGCAGCCAATCTCGGCGGACTAGCGGTTACGAGCAGTACTTC. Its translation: CASSQSRRTSGYEQYF.